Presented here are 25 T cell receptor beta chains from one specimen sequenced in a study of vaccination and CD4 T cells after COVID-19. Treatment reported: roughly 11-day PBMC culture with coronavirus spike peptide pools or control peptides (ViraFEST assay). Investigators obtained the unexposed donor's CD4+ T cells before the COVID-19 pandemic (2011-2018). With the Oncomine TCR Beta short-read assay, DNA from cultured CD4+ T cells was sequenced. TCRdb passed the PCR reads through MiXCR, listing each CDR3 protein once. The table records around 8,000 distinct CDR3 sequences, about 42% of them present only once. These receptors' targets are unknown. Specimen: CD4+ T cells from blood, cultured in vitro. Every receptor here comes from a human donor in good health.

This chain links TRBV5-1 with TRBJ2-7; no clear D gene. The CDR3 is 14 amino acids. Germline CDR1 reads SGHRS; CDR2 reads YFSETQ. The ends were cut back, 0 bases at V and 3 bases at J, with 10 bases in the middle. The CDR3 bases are TGCGCCAGCAGCTTGGATACGATTGGCTACGAGCAGTACTTC. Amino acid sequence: CASSLDTIGYEQYF.

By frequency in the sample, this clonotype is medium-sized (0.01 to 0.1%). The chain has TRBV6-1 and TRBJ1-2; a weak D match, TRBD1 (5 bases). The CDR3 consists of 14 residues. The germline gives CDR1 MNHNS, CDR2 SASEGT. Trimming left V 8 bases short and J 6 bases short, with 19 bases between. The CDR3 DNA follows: TGTGCCAGCTGGGGGTGGGAGCTCTGGGATGGCTACACCTTC. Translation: CASWGWELWDGYTF.

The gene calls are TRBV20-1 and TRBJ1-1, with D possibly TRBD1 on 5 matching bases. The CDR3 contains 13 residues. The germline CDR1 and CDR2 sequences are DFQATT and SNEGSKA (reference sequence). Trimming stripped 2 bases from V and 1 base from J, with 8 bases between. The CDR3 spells CSARQGSNTEAFF. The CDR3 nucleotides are TGCAGTGCTAGACAGGGATCGAACACTGAAGCTTTCTTT.

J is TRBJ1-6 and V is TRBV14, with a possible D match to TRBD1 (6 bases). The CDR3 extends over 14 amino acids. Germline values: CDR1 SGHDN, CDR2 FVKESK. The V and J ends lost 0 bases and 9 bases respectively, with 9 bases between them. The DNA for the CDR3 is TGTGCCAGCAGCCAAGAGGGGGCAGCTTCACCCCTCCACTTT. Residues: CASSQEGAASPLHF.

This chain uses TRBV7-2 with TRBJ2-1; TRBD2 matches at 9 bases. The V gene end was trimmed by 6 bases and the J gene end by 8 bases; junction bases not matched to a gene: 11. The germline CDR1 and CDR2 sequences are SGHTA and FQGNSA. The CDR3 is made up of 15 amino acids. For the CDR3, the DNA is TGTGCCAGCAGTTCAGGGGCTAGCGGGGTCCATGAGCAGTTCTTC. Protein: CASSSGASGVHEQFF.

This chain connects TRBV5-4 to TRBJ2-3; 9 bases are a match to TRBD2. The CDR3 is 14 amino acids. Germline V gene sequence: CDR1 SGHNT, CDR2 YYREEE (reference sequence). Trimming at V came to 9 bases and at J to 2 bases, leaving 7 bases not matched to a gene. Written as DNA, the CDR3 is TGTGCCACAAAAGCGGGGGGACCCACAGATACGCAGTATTTT. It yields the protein CATKAGGPTDTQYF.

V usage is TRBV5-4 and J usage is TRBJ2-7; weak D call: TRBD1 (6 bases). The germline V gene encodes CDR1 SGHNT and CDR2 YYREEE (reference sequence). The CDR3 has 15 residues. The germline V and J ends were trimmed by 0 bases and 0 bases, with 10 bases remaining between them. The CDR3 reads CASSLGTALSYEQYF. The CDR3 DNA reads TGTGCCAGCAGCTTGGGGACAGCCCTCTCCTACGAGCAGTACTTC.

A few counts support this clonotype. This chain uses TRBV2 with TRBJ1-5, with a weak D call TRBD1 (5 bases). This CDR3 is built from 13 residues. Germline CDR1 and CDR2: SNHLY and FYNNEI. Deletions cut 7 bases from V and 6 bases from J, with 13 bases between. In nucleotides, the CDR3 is TGTGCCAGCAAGCAAGGGGAGGGTCAGCCCCAGCATTTT. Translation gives CASKQGEGQPQHF.

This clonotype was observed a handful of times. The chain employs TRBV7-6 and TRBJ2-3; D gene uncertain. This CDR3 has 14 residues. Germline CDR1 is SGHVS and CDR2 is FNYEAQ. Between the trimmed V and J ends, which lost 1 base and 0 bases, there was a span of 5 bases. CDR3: CASSLDSSTDTQYF. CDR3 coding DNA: TGTGCCAGCAGCTTAGATTCCAGCACAGATACGCAGTATTTT.

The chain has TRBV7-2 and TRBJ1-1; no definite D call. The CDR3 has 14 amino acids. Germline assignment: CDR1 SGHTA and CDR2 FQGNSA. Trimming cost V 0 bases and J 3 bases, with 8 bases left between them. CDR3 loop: CASSLALSHTEAFF. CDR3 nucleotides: TGTGCCAGCAGCTTAGCCTTGAGCCACACTGAAGCTTTCTTT.

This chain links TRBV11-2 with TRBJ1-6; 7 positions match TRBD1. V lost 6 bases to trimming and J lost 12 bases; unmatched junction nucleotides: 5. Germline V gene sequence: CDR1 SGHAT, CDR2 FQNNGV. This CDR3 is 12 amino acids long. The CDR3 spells CASRQWTGPLHF. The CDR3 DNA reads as TGTGCCAGCAGACAATGGACAGGACCCCTCCACTTT.

The CDR3 region is CASSLGGQGPQGYTF. CDR3 nucleotide sequence: TGTGCCAGCAGCTTAGGGGGACAGGGACCGCAGGGCTACACCTTC. The chain combines TRBV7-2 with TRBJ1-2, with 9 bases aligning to TRBD1. The germline gives CDR1 SGHTA, CDR2 FQGNSA. With 1 base clipped from V and 8 bases from J, the junction kept 8 bases outside the gene matches. CDR3 size: 15 residues.

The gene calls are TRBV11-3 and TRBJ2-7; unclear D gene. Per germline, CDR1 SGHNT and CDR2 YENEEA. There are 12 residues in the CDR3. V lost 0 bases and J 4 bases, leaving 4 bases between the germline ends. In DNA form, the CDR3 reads TGTGCCAGCAGCTTAGATGATTACGAGCAGTACTTC. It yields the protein CASSLDDYEQYF.

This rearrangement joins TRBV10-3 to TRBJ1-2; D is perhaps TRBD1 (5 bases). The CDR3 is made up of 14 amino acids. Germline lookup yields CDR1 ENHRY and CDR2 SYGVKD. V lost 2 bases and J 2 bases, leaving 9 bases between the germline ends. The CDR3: CAISEPGQNYGYTF. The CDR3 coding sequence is TGTGCCATCAGTGAGCCAGGGCAAAACTATGGCTACACCTTC.

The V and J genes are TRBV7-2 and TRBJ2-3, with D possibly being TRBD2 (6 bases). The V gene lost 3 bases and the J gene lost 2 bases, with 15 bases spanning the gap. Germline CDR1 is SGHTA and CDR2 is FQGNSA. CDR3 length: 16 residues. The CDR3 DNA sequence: TGTGCCAGCAGCTTCTCACTAGCTTCGACCACAGATACGCAGTATTTT. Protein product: CASSFSLASTTDTQYF.

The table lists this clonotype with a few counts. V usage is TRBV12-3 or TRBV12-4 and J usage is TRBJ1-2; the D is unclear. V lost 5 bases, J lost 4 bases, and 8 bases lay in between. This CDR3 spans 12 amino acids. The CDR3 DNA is TGTGCCAGCAGTACCGGACCCTATGGCTACACCTTC. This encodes CASSTGPYGYTF.

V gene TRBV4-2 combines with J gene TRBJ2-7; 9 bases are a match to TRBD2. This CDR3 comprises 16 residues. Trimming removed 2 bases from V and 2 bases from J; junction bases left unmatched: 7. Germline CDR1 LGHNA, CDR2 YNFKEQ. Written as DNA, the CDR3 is TGTGCCAGCAGCCAAAGTAGCGGGGGCCTTACCTACGAGCAGTACTTC. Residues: CASSQSSGGLTYEQYF.

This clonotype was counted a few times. DNA of the CDR3: TGCGCCAGCAGTCAAGGCTTACAGGGTGCCTACGAGCAGTACTTC. Its translation: CASSQGLQGAYEQYF. The chain couples TRBV23-1 to TRBJ2-7, with D maybe TRBD1 (6 bases). TRBV23-1 belongs to the ORF category, with a function that is uncertain. V shed 2 bases and J shed 2 bases, with 13 bases lying between them. This CDR3 comprises 15 residues.

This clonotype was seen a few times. DNA for the CDR3: TGTGCCAGCAGTCTTATCGAGGGGCCCGGGGAGCTGTTTTTT. Translating it yields CASSLIEGPGELFF. This chain links TRBV6-1 with TRBJ2-2, with D possibly being TRBD1 or TRBD2 (5 bases each). With 5 bases removed from V and 6 bases from J, the gap between germline ends came to 13 bases. The CDR3 length is 14 residues. Per the germline V gene, CDR1 is MNHNS and CDR2 is SASEGT.

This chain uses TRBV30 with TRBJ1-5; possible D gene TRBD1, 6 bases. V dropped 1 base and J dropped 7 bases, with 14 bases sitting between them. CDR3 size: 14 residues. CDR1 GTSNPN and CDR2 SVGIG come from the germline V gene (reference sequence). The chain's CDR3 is CAWSGGGREQPQHF. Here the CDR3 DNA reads TGTGCCTGGAGTGGGGGGGGGCGAGAGCAGCCCCAGCATTTT.

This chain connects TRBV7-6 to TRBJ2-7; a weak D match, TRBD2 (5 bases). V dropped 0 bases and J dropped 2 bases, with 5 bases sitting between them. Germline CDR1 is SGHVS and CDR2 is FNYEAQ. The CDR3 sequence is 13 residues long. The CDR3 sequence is CASSLAGAYEQYF. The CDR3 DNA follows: TGTGCCAGCAGCTTAGCGGGAGCCTACGAGCAGTACTTC.

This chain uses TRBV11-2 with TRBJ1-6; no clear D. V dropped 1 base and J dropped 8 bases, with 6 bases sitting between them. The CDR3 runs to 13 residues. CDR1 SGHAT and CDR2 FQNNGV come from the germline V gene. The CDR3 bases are TGTGCCAGCAGCTTAGGACCCGATTCACCCCTCCACTTT. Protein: CASSLGPDSPLHF.

The CDR3 loop reads CASRGVNEKLFF. DNA of the CDR3: TGTGCCAGCAGGGGAGTTAATGAAAAACTGTTTTTT. The chain is built from TRBV6-1 and TRBJ1-4; D call uncertain. Germline CDR1 is MNHNS and CDR2 is SASEGT. V lost 6 bases to trimming and J lost 4 bases, with 6 bases between them. The CDR3 is 12 residues long.

As DNA, the CDR3 is TGCGCCAGCAGCTGGAGGGACGGTACCTACGAGCAGTACTTC. This encodes CASSWRDGTYEQYF. J is TRBJ2-7 and V is TRBV5-1; tentative D call: TRBD2 (6 bases). This CDR3 is built from 14 residues. The ends were cut back, 3 bases at V and 2 bases at J, with 12 bases in the middle. CDR1 and CDR2 (germline): SGHRS, YFSETQ.

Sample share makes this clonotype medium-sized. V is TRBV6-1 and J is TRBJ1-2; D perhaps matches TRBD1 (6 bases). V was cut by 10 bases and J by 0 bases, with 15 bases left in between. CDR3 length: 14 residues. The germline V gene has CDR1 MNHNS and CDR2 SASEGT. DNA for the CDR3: TGTGCCACCCGACCGGGACATACTAACTATGGCTACACCTTC. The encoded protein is CATRPGHTNYGYTF.